The sequence of this T cell receptor beta chain was determined in a study of T cells in localized non-small cell lung cancer. Clones were sequenced by immunoSEQ multiplex PCR, and TCRdb holds only the in-frame ones, with some missing. The sample lists 130,000 or so clones, 70% to 90% occurring once. With respect to this clone: Its antigen is currently unknown.

V lost 6 bases, J lost 4 bases, and 12 bases lay in between. Germline CDR1 and CDR2: SNHLY and FYNNEI. The CDR3 extends over 13 amino acids. Notes on the study in general: With higher T cell density in blood came longer overall survival. A single tumor region was sequenced, leaving heterogeneity possible. When the top 100 tumor clones were examined, a median around 50 of them also appeared in the adjacent lung, which was paired and uninvolved. Peak T cell clonality was found in uninvolved adjacent lung, exceeding tumor.

Specimen: peripheral blood, collected before any cancer treatment. The rearrangement uses TRBV2 and TRBJ1-2, with unresolved D. The source of this sequence is a female donor older than 55 with stage I lung adenocarcinoma. As DNA, the CDR3 is TGTGCCAGCAGATTGGGTAGGACCTATGGCTACACCTTC. This gives the protein CASRLGRTYGYTF. Full variable domain (remainder filled in from reference TRBV2 and TRBJ1-2): EPEVTQTPSHQVTQMGQEVILRCVPISNHLYFYWYRQILGQKVEFLVSFYNNEISEKSEIFDDQFSVERPDGSNFTLKIRSTKLEDSAMYFCASRLGRTYGYTFGSGTRLTVV.